This record looks at one TCR beta chain sequence and its context. Patients from Seattle were sampled longitudinally, starting during active infection. This specimen belongs to a study of blood T cell repertoires in COVID-19. Turning to the study itself: The samples span acute and convalescent COVID-19 from the United States, Italy and Spain. T cells, B-cell-depleted T cells, or PBMCs supplied cDNA or gDNA.

V lost 5 bases and J 5 bases, leaving 18 bases between the germline ends. Germline CDR1 and CDR2: MGHRA and YSYEKL. The CDR3 contains 15 residues. How the authors handled the data: Amplification of reference gene primers provided the estimated nucleated cell counts. Some clones are missing from TCRdb's copy, which holds only in-frame ones; the method was immunoSEQ multiplex PCR. The V and J calls and clone size come from that table; D and trimming were worked out from the DNA. In the table there are about 290,000 clones, approximately 89% of which are singletons. Material: peripheral blood. The sequence was collected from a woman younger than 45 with COVID-19, enrolled during active disease. This chain connects TRBV4-1 to TRBJ1-1; D may be TRBD1 (6 bases). The CDR3 nucleotides are TGCGCCAGCAGCACCACAGTTGGGGGCCTGACTGAAGCTTTCTTT. It is translated as CASSTTVGGLTEAFF.